These T cell receptor beta chains were read from a single sample in a study of cytomegalovirus exposure and HLA in healthy donors. Using immunoSEQ multiplex PCR, the repertoire was profiled, and TCRdb retains in-frame clones only, with some absent. The repertoire holds around 130,000 clones, with around 72% as singletons. The source material was PBMCs. These receptors were taken from a woman aged 40 to 50 in good health and CMV-seronegative. Both conserved end residues are part of each CDR3. The order of the fields is V gene, D gene, clone size, J gene, CDR3 DNA, CDR3 protein. A D gene is named only where the DNA matches it firmly. Rows give clone size only sometimes, using once, few, many, or a class for an expanded clone.

TRBV5-1	-	-	TRBJ2-7	TGCGCCAGCAGCTTGGGGGGCGGGATTCGAAACGAGCAGTACTTC	CASSLGGGIRNEQYF
TRBV27	-	-	TRBJ2-5	TGTGCCAGCAGTTCCCCTGGGGGGAGGCGAGAGACCCAGTACTTC	CASSSPGGRRETQYF
TRBV19	-	-	TRBJ1-6	TGTGCTACGCGGGGGACTAATTCACCCCTCCACTTT	CATRGTNSPLHF
TRBV5-1	-	-	TRBJ1-2	TGCGCCAGCAGCTCGAACGTTGGGGGGGGCCCCGGCTACACCTTC	CASSSNVGGGPGYTF
TRBV5-1	TRBD1	-	TRBJ1-4	TGCGCCAGCAGCTATACAGGGGGCTTCGATGGAAAACTGTTTTTT	CASSYTGGFDGKLFF
TRBV5-1	-	-	TRBJ1-1	TGCGCCAGCAGCTTGGTACAGTTGAACACTGAAGCTTTCTTT	CASSLVQLNTEAFF
TRBV15	TRBD1	-	TRBJ2-7	TGTGCCACCTCGCCAGGGGGCATCTACGAGCAGTACTTC	CATSPGGIYEQYF
TRBV11-2	TRBD1	-	TRBJ1-2	TGTGCCAGCAGCCCAGACAGGGGGGGCGGCTACACCTTC	CASSPDRGGGYTF
TRBV27	TRBD2	few	TRBJ2-1	TGTGCCAGCAGTCCGTGGACTAGCGGGAGGAATGAGCAGTTCTTC	CASSPWTSGRNEQFF
TRBV27	-	-	TRBJ1-5	TGTGCCAGCAGTTTGAGGGGGAATCAGCCCCAGCATTTT	CASSLRGNQPQHF
TRBV27	TRBD2	-	TRBJ2-1	TGTGCCAGCAGTACTATAGTAGGCGGGAGTCTCAATGAGCAGTTCTTC	CASSTIVGGSLNEQFF
TRBV7-9	TRBD1	-	TRBJ1-5	TGTGCCAGCGGCCGCTCCAGAGACAGGGGCAGGAGGCAGCCCCAGCATTTT	CASGRSRDRGRRQPQHF
TRBV6-1	-	-	TRBJ1-2	TGTGCCAGCAGTGAAGCAGGGGCTGGTAACTATGGCTACACCTTC	CASSEAGAGNYGYTF
TRBV30	-	-	TRBJ2-5	TGTGCCTGGAGTGTAATGGGGGGTCGGGCTGAGCAGTACTTC	CAWSVMGGRAEQYF
TRBV30	TRBD1	few	TRBJ2-2	TGTGCCTGGTCGACAGGGGGAATAAGCACCGGGGAGCTGTTTTTT	CAWSTGGISTGELFF
TRBV27	-	once	TRBJ1-1	TGTGCCAGCAGTCCCCACCGGGTGTCTGAAGCTTTCTTT	CASSPHRVSEAFF
TRBV27	TRBD1	-	TRBJ1-2	TGTGCCAGCAGCTACACCGATCGGGGCGTACAGGGGGGCTATAACTATGGCTACACCTTC	CASSYTDRGVQGGYNYGYTF
TRBV28	-	-	TRBJ2-7	TGTGCCAGCAGCACAGGGTTCTACGAGCAGTACTTC	CASSTGFYEQYF
TRBV28	-	-	TRBJ2-1	TGTGCCAGCAGTTTATGGACTTCATCCTACAATGAGCAGTTCTTC	CASSLWTSSYNEQFF